Listed here are 11 T cell receptor beta chains from one sample, sequenced in a study of blood T cell repertoires in COVID-19 (dated by TCRdb to 2019 to 2021). The library was produced with the immunoSEQ multiplex PCR assay. The source is immuneACCESS, and TCRdb retained only in-frame sequences with V and J called. Part of the clones is not carried over; for the studies checked, unresolved V genes explain less than half of this, and the remainder is unexplained. In all, the sample holds roughly 97,000 clones, and more than 75% of those were seen once. The ten largest clones capture approximately 26% of the sample. What was sequenced was peripheral blood. The source of these receptors is a man between 60 and 70 years old with acute or convalescent COVID-19.

J is TRBJ1-4 and V is TRBV28; possible D gene TRBD1, 5 bases. The CDR3 consists of 15 residues. Trimming removed 2 bases at V and 6 bases at J, with 13 bases between. The germline gives CDR1 MDHEN, CDR2 SYDVKM. CDR3 protein: CASSLGAAGDEKLFF. As DNA, the CDR3 is TGTGCCAGCAGTTTAGGGGCAGCTGGGGATGAAAAACTGTTTTTT.

The rearrangement joins TRBV13 to TRBJ2-7, with TRBD2 matching 9 bases. V dropped 2 bases and J dropped 6; count of bases not matched to a gene: 8. The CDR3 extends over 15 amino acids. Germline CDR1 reads PRHDT; CDR2 reads FYEKMQ (reference sequence). CDR3 in DNA: TGTGCCAGCAGCTTAAGTAGCGGGAGTTTCACCGAGCAGTACGTC. The encoded protein is CASSLSSGSFTEQYV.

Points on this clone: The same CDR3 also results from other DNA sequences found in this sample. The genes are TRBV5-1 and TRBJ1-5; 9 bases line up with TRBD1. V was pared by 0 bases and J by 5 bases, with 3 bases of the junction left unmatched. Looked up from germline, CDR1 is SGHRS and CDR2 is YFSETQ. The CDR3 extends over 15 amino acids. This chain's CDR3 is CASSLGDRVDQPQHF. The CDR3 DNA reads TGCGCCAGCAGCTTGGGGGACAGGGTCGATCAGCCCCAGCATTTT.

This clone was seen a single time. The chain combines TRBV24-1 with TRBJ1-2; 7 bases fit TRBD1. Trimming cost V 10 bases and J 6 bases; bases outside gene matches: 4. The V gene's germline CDR1 is KGHDR and CDR2 SFDVKD. The CDR3 loop spans 11 amino acids. The CDR3 DNA reads TGTGCCACTAAGGGGGCCAATGGCTACACCTTC. It translates to CATKGANGYTF.

This chain joins TRBV5-4 and TRBJ2-1, with 8 nucleotides matching TRBD2. V was clipped by 1 base and J by 7 bases; unmatched bases: 4. CDR1 SGHNT and CDR2 YYREEE come from the germline V gene (reference sequence). There are 14 residues in the CDR3. The CDR3 bases are TGTGCCAGCAGCTTGAAGGGACTAGTGAATGAGCAGTTCTTC. Translation gives CASSLKGLVNEQFF.

The chain carries TRBV2 and TRBJ2-3; tentative D call: TRBD2 (6 bases). Trimming removed 5 bases at V and 4 bases at J, with 31 bases between. The CDR3 length is 20 residues. Germline lookup yields CDR1 SNHLY and CDR2 FYNNEI. The chain's CDR3 is CASSSPRDWSERSQADTQYF. The CDR3 DNA follows: TGTGCCAGCAGTAGCCCTAGGGACTGGAGCGAGAGAAGTCAGGCAGATACGCAGTATTTT.

This clone has just one count. The chain couples TRBV7-2 to TRBJ2-3; D gene uncertain. The CDR3 covers 15 residues. Trimming stripped 2 bases from V and 4 bases from J, with 13 bases between. Germline V gene sequence: CDR1 SGHTA, CDR2 FQGNSA. Here the CDR3 DNA reads TGTGCCAGCAGCTTAACCCTAGTTCGGGCAGATACGCAGTATTTT. Residues: CASSLTLVRADTQYF.

The chain has TRBV9 and TRBJ2-1; 7 bases are a match to TRBD2. Germline trimming cut 0 bases from V and 1 base from J; bases unmatched to any gene: 13. Germline V CDR1 and CDR2: SGDLS, YYNGEE. The CDR3 is made up of 19 amino acids. The CDR3: CASSVATSGRGNSYNEQFF. DNA of the CDR3: TGTGCCAGCAGCGTAGCTACGAGCGGGCGGGGGAATTCCTACAATGAGCAGTTCTTC.

This clone came up once. V usage is TRBV29-1 and J usage is TRBJ1-1; 8 nucleotides line up with TRBD1. Unmatched junction bases numbered 6, after V lost 3 bases and J lost 6 bases. This CDR3 contains 13 residues. The germline gives CDR1 SQVTM, CDR2 ANQGSEA. CDR3 nucleotides: TGCAGCGTTGACAGGGGGCGCGGGTCTGAAGCTTTCTTT. This encodes CSVDRGRGSEAFF.

This sequence joins TRBV29-1 and TRBJ1-1; 7 bases are a match to TRBD1. The CDR3 is 10 residues long. V trimming: 7 bases; J trimming: 7 bases; junction bases outside the gene matches: 3. Germline V CDR1 and CDR2: SQVTM, ANQGSEA. Here the CDR3 reads CSGGTDEAFF. CDR3 sequence (DNA): TGCAGCGGCGGGACAGATGAAGCTTTCTTT.

The chain is built from TRBV5-1 and TRBJ2-5, with 7 bases that match TRBD2. The V and J ends lost 4 bases and 5 bases, in that order; junction bases with no gene match: 11. The germline CDR1 and CDR2 sequences are SGHRS and YFSETQ. The CDR3 consists of 15 residues. The CDR3 region is CASSTTLALGETQYF. For the CDR3, the DNA is TGCGCCAGCAGCACCACACTAGCGCTCGGGGAGACCCAGTACTTC.